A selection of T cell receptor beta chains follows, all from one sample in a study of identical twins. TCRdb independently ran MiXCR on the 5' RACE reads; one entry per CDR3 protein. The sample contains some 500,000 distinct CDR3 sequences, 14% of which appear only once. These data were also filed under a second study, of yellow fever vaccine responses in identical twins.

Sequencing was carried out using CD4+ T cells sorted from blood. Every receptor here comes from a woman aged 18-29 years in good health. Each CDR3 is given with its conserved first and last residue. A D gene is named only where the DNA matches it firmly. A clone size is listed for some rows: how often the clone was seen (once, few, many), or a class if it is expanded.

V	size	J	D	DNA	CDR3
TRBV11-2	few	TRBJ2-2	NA	TGTGCCAGCAGTTGGGGGACTTTTTCGGACACCGGGGAGCTGTTTTTT	CASSWGTFSDTGELFF
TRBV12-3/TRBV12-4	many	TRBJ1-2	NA	TGTGCCAGCAGTTTAGGCAGGGAATATGGCTACACCTTC	CASSLGREYGYTF
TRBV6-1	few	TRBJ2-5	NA	TGTGCCAGCAGGGGGGGCGGGATAGAGACCCAGTACTTC	CASRGGGIETQYF
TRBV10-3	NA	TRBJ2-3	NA	TGTGCCACCAGGACTCGGGAGCTACCCACAGATACGCAGTATTTT	CATRTRELPTDTQYF
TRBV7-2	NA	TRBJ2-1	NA	TGTGCCAGCAGCTTAAGACTAGAAGGTGAGCAGTTCTTC	CASSLRLEGEQFF
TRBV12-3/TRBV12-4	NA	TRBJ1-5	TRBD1	TGTGCCAGCAGTCCGACAGGGATGCGCAATCAGCCCCAGCATTTT	CASSPTGMRNQPQHF
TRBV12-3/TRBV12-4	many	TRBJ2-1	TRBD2	TGTGCCAGCAGAAGCGGGAGCACATTCAATGAGCAGTTCTTC	CASRSGSTFNEQFF
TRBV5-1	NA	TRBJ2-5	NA	TGCGCCAGCAGCTCCCAAACAGGGTCGGTAGAGACCCAGTACTTC	CASSSQTGSVETQYF
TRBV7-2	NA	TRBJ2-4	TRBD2	TGTGCCAGCCAGAAGGAGACTAGCGGGGGCCTGCTTAGCATTCAGTACTTC	CASQKETSGGLLSIQYF
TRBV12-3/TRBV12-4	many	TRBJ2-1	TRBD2	TGTGCCAGCAGTCCTGGGAGCGGGAGCTGGGGTGAGCAGTTCTTC	CASSPGSGSWGEQFF
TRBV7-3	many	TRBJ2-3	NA	TGTGCCAGCAGCTTAGAACTCAGCACAGATACGCAGTATTTT	CASSLELSTDTQYF
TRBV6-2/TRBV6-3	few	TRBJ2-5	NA	TGTGCCAGCAGTGAGCTACTAGGAGGGGAAGAGACCCAGTACTTC	CASSELLGGEETQYF
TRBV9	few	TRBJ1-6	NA	TGTGCCAGCAGCGTTGGGGTATCCTATAATTCACCCCTCCACTTT	CASSVGVSYNSPLHF
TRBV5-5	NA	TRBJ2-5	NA	TGTGCCAGCAGCCGCGGACTGGCGAGAGAGACCCAGTACTTC	CASSRGLARETQYF
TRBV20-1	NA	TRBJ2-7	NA	TGCAGTGCTACTCTAAAAGACGAGCAGTACTTC	CSATLKDEQYF
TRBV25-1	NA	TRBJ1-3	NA	TGTGCCAGCGTGGGGGGCCACTCTGGAAACACCATATATTTT	CASVGGHSGNTIYF
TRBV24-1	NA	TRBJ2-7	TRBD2	TGTGCCACCAGTGATTCCCGGACTAGCGGGGTCTACGAGCAGTACTTC	CATSDSRTSGVYEQYF
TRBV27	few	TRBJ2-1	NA	TGTGCCAGCACCCGCCAAGTTAGCGATGAGCAGTTCTTC	CASTRQVSDEQFF
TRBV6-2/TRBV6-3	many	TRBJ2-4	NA	TGTGCCAGCAGTCCAAGGACACAGCTAGCCAAAAACATTCAGTACTTC	CASSPRTQLAKNIQYF
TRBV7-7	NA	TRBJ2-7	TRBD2	TGTGCTAGCAGCCCGGGGGGGACTAGCGGGACATACGAGCAGTACTTC	CASSPGGTSGTYEQYF
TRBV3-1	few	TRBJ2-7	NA	TGTGCCAGCAGCCAAGGGGGGACAACCCTAAAGGGCCTCTCCTACGAGCAGTACTTC	CASSQGGTTLKGLSYEQYF
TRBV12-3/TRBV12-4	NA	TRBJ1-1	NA	TGTGCCAGCAGTTTAGCGGGACTGTTGGCAGCTTTCTTT	CASSLAGLLAAFF
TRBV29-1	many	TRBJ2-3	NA	TGCGGTCACAGGGAGGTCACAGATACGCAGTATTTT	CGHREVTDTQYF
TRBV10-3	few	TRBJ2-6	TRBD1	TGTGCCACAGGGACAGCGATCTCTGGGGCCAACGTCCTGACTTTC	CATGTAISGANVLTF
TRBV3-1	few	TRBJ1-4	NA	TGTGCCAGCAGCCAAGCCTACGGGGATGAAAAACTGTTTTTT	CASSQAYGDEKLFF
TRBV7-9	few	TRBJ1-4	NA	TGTGCCAGCAGCTTGTCAATGGGGGAAAAACTGTTTTTT	CASSLSMGEKLFF
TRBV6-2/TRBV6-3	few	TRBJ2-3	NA	TGTGCCAGCAGTTACCTAGCCGCAGGGCCTTGGGAAACAACTAAAAGGGATACGCAGTATTTT	CASSYLAAGPWETTKRDTQYF
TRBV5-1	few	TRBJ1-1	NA	TGCGCCAGCAGCTTGTGGCGTTCAGGGGAAGGTGAAGCTTTCTTT	CASSLWRSGEGEAFF
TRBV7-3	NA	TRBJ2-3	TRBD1	TGTGCCAGCAGCTCCAAAGGGACAGCTTCCACAGATACGCAGTATTTT	CASSSKGTASTDTQYF
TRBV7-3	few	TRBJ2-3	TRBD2	TGTGCCAGCAGCCCCCGACTAGCGGGGCGACATACGCAGTATTTT	CASSPRLAGRHTQYF
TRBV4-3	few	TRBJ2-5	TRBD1	TGCGCCAGCAGCCCAGGACAGGGGCTGTGGGCACACCAAGAGACCCAGTACTTC	CASSPGQGLWAHQETQYF
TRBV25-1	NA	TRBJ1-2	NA	TGTGCCAGCAGTGGCGGAAGCAATAACTATGGCTACACCTTC	CASSGGSNNYGYTF